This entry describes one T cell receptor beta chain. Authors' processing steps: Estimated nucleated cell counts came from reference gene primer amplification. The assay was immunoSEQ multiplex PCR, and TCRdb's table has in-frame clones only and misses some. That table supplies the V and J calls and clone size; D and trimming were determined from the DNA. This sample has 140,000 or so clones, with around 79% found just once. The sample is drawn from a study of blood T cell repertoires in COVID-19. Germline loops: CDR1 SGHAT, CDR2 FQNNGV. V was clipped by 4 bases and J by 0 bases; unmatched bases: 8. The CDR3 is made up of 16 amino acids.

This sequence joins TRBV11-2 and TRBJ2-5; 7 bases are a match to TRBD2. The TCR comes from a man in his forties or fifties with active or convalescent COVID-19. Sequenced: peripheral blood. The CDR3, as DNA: TGTGCCAGCAGCTCCCCGCCAGCGGGGAACCAAGAGACCCAGTACTTC. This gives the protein CASSSPPAGNQETQYF.